This record concerns one T cell receptor (beta chain) sequence. These data belong to a study of T cell repertoires in aging, cancer and after chemotherapy. Peripheral blood genomic DNA, not sorted cells or RNA, was the template. The V end lost 3 bases, the J end lost 1 base, and 11 bases lay between the germline ends. Germline V gene data show CDR1 as MNHNS and CDR2 as SASEGT. There are 15 residues in the CDR3. TRB rearrangements spanning V, D and J were amplified using mixed TRB-A/B primers. TCRdb passed the multiplex PCR reads through MiXCR, listing each CDR3 protein once. The top ten clones hold just under 8.5% of a sample with 9,500 to 12,000 distinct CDR3 sequences, 38% of them seen once.

The rearrangement joins TRBV6-1 to TRBJ2-3, with D maybe TRBD2 (6 bases). The source is a human donor in good health. Source material: blood. In DNA form, the CDR3 reads TGTGCCAGCAGTGATTGGGCTAGCGGCACAGATACGCAGTATTTT. It codes for CASSDWASGTDTQYF.